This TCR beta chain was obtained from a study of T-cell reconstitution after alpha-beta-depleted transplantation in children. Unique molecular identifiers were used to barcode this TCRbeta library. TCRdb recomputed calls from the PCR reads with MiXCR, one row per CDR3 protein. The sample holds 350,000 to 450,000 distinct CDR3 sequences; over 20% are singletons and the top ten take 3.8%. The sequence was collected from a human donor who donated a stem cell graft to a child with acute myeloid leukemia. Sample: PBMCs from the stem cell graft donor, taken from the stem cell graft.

CDR3 nucleotide sequence: TGTGCCACCAGCAGAGAACCGGGGTCCTACAATGAGCAGTTCTTC. Protein sequence: CATSREPGSYNEQFF. This chain joins TRBV15 and TRBJ2-1; maybe TRBD2 (5 bases). Between the trimmed V and J ends, which lost 0 bases and 1 base, there was a span of 7 bases. Germline loops: CDR1 LNHNV, CDR2 YYDKDF (reference sequence). This CDR3 contains 15 residues.